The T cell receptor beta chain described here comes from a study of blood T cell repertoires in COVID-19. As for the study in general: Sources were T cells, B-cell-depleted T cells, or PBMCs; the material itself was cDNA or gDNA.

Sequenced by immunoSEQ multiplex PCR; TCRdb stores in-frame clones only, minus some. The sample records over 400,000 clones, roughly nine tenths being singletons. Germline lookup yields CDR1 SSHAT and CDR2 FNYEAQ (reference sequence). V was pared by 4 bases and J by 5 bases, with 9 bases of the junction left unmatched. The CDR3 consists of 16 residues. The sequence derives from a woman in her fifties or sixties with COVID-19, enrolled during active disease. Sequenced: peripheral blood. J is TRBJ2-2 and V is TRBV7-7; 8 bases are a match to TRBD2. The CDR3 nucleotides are TGTGCCAGCAGCTCATCTCTCGGCGGGGGGACCGGGGAGCTGTTTTTT. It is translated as CASSSSLGGGTGELFF. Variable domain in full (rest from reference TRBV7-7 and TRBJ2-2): GAGVSQSPRYKVTKRGQDVTLRCDPISSHATLYWYQQALGQGPEFLTYFNYEAQPDKSGLPSDRFSAERPEGSISTLTIQRTEQRDSAMYRCASSSSLGGGTGELFFGEGSRLTVL.